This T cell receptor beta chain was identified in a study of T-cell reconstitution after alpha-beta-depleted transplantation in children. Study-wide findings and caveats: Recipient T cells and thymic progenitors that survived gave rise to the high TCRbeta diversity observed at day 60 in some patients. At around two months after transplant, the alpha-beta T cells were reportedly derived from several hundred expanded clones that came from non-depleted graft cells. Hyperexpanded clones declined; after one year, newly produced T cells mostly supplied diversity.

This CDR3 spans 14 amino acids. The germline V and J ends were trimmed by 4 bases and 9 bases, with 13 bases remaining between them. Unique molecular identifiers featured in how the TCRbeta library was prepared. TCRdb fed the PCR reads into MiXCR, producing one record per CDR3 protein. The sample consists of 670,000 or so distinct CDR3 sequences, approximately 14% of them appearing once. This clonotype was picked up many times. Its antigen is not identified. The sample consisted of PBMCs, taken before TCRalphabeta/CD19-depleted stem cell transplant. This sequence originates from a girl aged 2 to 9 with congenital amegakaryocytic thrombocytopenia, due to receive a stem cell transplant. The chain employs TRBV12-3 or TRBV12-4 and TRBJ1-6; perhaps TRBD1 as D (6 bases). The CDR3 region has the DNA TGTGCCAGCAGTTATAACAGGGAAATTTCACCCCTCCACTTT. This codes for CASSYNREISPLHF.